The sample holds one count of the clone carrying this T cell receptor (beta chain). Assay used: immunoSEQ multiplex PCR; TCRdb lists only in-frame clones, some missing. The sample includes under 850,000 clones, approximately 90% of them seen just once. Germline V lookup: CDR1 MNHNS, CDR2 SASEGT. With V trimmed by 10 bases and J by 2 bases, 3 bases remained unmatched. The CDR3 consists of 13 residues. The sample originates from a study of shared T cell receptors in the human thymus. These same records also appear under a second study, on human thymus T cells. Per that study: Donors consisted of healthy Finnish infants (having corrective surgery for congenital heart defects). Corrective cardiac operations yielded the resected thymus tissue. Thymic repertoires of unrelated individuals were reported in related research to overlap highly.

This rearrangement joins TRBV6-1 to TRBJ2-7; TRBD2 aligns across 12 bases. Input material: thymocytes. This TCR was sampled from a boy in the first two years of life with a congenital heart defect. The DNA of the CDR3 is TGTGCCATCGCTAGCGGGAGGGCCTACGAGCAGTACTTC. As protein: CAIASGRAYEQYF.